This T cell receptor (beta chain) derives from a study of blood T cells in healthy people across ages. Findings and caveats of the study: The unsorted PBMCs prevented any conclusive comparison of naive versus antigen-experienced cells. Estimated diversity across one million T cells was deemed an underestimate. The unknown donor CMV status may have confounded expanded clonotype changes.

The germline V gene encodes CDR1 SEHNR and CDR2 FQNEAQ (reference sequence). The CDR3 has 14 residues. V lost 1 base, J lost 1 base, and 7 bases lay in between. Through a sample-barcoded 5' primer and a J-beta primer mix, a second PCR was run for roughly 6 to 11 cycles. Sequencing of every sample gave 2.5 million or more CDR3-containing paired-end reads. In TCRdb, the 5' RACE reads were re-called with MiXCR into one record per CDR3 protein. The sample records around 580,000 distinct CDR3 sequences, roughly 43% being singletons. Concerning this clonotype: Its specificity is not known.

The origin of this receptor is an elderly man in good health. The chain is built from TRBV7-9 and TRBJ1-1; D is undetermined. The sequencing input was blood. CDR3 region: CASSLGKANTEAFF. DNA of the CDR3: TGTGCCAGCAGCTTAGGGAAGGCGAACACTGAAGCTTTCTTT.